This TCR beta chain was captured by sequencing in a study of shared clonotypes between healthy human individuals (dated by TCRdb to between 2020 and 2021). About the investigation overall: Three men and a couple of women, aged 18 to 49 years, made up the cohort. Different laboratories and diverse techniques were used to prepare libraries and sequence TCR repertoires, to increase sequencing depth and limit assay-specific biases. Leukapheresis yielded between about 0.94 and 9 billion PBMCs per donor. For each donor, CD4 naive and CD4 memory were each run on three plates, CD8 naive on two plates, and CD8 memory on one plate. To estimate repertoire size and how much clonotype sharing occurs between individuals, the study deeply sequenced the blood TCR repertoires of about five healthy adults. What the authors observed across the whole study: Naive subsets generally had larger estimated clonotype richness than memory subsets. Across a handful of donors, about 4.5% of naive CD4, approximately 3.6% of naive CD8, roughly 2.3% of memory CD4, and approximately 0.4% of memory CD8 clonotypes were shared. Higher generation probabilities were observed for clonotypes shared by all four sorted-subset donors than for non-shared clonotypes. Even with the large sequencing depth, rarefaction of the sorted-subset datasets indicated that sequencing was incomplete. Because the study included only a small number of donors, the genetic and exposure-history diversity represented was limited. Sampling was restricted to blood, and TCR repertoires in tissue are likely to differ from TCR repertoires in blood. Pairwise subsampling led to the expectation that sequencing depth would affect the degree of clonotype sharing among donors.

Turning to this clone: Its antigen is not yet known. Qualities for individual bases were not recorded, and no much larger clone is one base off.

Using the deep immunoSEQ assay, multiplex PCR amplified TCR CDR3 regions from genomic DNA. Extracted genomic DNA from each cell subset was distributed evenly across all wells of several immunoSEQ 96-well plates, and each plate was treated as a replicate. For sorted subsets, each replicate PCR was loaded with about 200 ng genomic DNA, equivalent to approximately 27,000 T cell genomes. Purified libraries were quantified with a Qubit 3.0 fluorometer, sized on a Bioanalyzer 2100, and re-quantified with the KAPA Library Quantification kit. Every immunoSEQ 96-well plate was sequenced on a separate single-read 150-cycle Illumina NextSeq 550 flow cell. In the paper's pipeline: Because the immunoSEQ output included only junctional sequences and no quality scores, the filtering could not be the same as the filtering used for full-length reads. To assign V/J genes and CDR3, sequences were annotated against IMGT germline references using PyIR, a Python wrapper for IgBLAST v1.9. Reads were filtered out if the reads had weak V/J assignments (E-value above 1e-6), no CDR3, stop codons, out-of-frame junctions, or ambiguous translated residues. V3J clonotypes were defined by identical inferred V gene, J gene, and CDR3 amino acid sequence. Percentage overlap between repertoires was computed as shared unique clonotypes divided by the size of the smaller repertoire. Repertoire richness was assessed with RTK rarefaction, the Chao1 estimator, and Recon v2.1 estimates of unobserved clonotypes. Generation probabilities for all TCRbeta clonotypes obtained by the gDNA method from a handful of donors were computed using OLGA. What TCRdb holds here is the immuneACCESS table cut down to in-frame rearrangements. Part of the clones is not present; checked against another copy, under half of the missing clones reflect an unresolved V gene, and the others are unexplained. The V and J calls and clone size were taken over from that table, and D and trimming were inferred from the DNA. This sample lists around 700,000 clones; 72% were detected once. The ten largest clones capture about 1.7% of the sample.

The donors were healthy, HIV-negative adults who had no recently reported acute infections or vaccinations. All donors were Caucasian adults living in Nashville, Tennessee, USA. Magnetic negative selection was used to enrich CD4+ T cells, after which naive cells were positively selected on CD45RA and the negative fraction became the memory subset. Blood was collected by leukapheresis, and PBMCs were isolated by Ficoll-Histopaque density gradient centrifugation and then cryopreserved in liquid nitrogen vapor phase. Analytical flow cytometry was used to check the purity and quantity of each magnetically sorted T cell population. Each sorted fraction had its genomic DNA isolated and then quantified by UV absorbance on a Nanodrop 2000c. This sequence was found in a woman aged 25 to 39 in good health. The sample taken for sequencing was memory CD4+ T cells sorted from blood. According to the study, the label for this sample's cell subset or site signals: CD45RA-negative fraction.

The sequenced DNA is TGCGCCAGCAGCCAAGTGCCCGGCCCGCCGGGCGAGCAGTACTTC. Its product reads: CASSQVPGPPGEQYF. The V and J segments used are TRBV4-1 and TRBJ2-5; the D gene cannot be named for sure. The DNA end lines up better with TRBJ2-7; the J call may be wrong. CDR1 is given as MGHRA and CDR2 as YSYEKL, both from the germline V gene. Its CDR3 holds 15 amino acids, cysteine through phenylalanine. The read is trimmed to its CDR3 DNA, 45 bases read in frame from base 1.